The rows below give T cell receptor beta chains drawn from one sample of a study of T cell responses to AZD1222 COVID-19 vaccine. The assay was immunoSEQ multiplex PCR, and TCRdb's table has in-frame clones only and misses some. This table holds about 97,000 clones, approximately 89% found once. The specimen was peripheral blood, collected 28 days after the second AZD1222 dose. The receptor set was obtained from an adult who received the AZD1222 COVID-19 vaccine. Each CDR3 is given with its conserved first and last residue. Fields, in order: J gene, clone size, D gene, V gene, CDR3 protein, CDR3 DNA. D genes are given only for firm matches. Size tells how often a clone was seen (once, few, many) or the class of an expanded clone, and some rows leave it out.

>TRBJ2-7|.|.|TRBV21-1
CASSTMADRVPYEQYF
TGTGCCAGCAGCACCATGGCCGACAGGGTTCCCTACGAGCAGTACTTC
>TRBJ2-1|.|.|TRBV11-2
CASSLGGRSDNEQFF
TGTGCCAGCAGCTTGGGGGGCAGGAGCGACAATGAGCAGTTCTTC
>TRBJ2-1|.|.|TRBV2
CASCDSNNEQFF
TGTGCCAGCTGTGATAGCAACAATGAGCAGTTCTTC
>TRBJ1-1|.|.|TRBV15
CATSRDVGRQYTEAFF
TGTGCCACCAGCAGAGATGTTGGGAGACAGTACACTGAAGCTTTCTTT
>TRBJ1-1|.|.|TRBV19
CASSMGIAEAFF
TGTGCCAGTAGTATGGGCATTGCTGAAGCTTTCTTT
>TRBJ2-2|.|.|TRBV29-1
CSAALKDVTGELFF
TGCAGCGCTGCCTTAAAGGACGTAACAGGGGAGCTGTTTTTT
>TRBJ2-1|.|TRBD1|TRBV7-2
CASSYTRTGDNEQFF
TGTGCCAGCAGCTACACGAGGACAGGGGACAATGAGCAGTTCTTC
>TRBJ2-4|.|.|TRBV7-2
CASSPRTYNIQYF
TGTGCCAGCAGCCCCAGGACTTATAACATTCAGTACTTC
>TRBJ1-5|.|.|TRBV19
CASSIEQGIYSNQPQHF
TGTGCCAGTAGTATTGAACAGGGAATCTATAGCAATCAGCCCCAGCATTTT
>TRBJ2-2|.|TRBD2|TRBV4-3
CASSGAGAGTGELFF
TGCGCCAGCAGCGGAGCGGGAGCGGGGACCGGGGAGCTGTTTTTT
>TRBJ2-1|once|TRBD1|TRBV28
CASSIPTGGSEQFF
TGTGCCAGCAGTATCCCGACAGGGGGCTCTGAGCAGTTCTTC
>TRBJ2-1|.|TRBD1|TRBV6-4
CASSEETGRYNEQFF
TGTGCCAGCAGTGAGGAGACAGGGCGCTACAATGAGCAGTTCTTC
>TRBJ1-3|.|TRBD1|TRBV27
CASSLYAETGGSGNTIYF
TGTGCCAGCAGTTTATACGCCGAGACAGGGGGGTCTGGAAACACCATATATTTT
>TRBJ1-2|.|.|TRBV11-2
CASTGGRDYGYTF
TGTGCCAGCACGGGGGGCCGCGACTATGGCTACACCTTC
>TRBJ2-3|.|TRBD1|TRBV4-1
CASSQGQGPNLADTQYF
TGCGCCAGCAGCCAGGGACAGGGACCCAACCTAGCAGATACGCAGTATTTT
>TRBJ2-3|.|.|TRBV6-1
CASSEVGSRSDTQYF
TGTGCCAGCAGTGAAGTGGGCTCGCGGTCAGATACGCAGTATTTT
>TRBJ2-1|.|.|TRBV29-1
CSVYSYEQFF
TGCAGCGTTTACTCTTATGAGCAGTTCTTC